This entry lists 5 T cell receptor beta chains sequenced from one sample in a study of T cell repertoires in cytomegalovirus infection. Their target antigens are unknown. TCRdb re-called the reads through MiXCR, storing one row per CDR3 protein. The sample contains hundreds of thousands of distinct CDR3 sequences, about two fifths of which appear only once. Specimen: cultured PBMCs, collected from culture after CMV antigen stimulation. These TCRs come from a human donor in good health (CMV status not recorded). Some clones in this sample may be carry-over from other donors' samples.

The chain uses TRBV9 and TRBJ1-1; D ambiguous. Trimming left V 7 bases short and J 1 base short, with 14 bases between. This CDR3 spans 14 amino acids. Germline V gene data show CDR1 as SGDLS and CDR2 as YYNGEE. The CDR3 region has the DNA TGTGCCAGCGGTCCGGTCCGGCGGAACACTGAAGCTTTCTTT. Its translation: CASGPVRRNTEAFF.

In this sample, this clonotype turned up once. The chain carries TRBV6-1 and TRBJ2-1; 7 positions agree with TRBD2. From germline, CDR1 is MNHNS and CDR2 SASEGT. Unmatched junction bases numbered 3, after V lost 7 bases and J lost 0 bases. This CDR3 is built from 14 residues. The CDR3 bases are TGTGCCAGCACGCGGGAGTCCTCCTACAATGAGCAGTTCTTC. Its protein is CASTRESSYNEQFF.

The V call is TRBV6-1, the J call TRBJ2-5; 12 nucleotides agree with TRBD2. This CDR3 comprises 15 residues. Looked up from germline, CDR1 is MNHNS and CDR2 is SASEGT. The ends lost 1 base at V and 5 bases at J; junction bases unmatched: 2. In DNA form, the CDR3 reads TGTGCCAGCAGTGAAGGACTAGCGGGGGCTGAGACCCAGTACTTC. Translating gives CASSEGLAGAETQYF.

The chain links TRBV6-6 to TRBJ2-7, with D unclear. V lost 0 bases, J lost 1 base, and 7 bases lay in between. CDR1 MNHNY and CDR2 SVGAGI come from the germline V gene (reference sequence). The CDR3 loop spans 14 amino acids. The CDR3 reads CASSYSRRSYEQYF. The CDR3 bases are TGTGCCAGCAGTTACTCTAGGCGGTCCTACGAGCAGTACTTC.

This chain joins TRBV5-5 and TRBJ2-5, with D perhaps TRBD1 (6 bases). In germline, CDR1 is SGHKS, CDR2 YYEKEE (reference sequence). With 1 base removed from V and 2 bases from J, the gap between germline ends came to 15 bases. The CDR3 extends over 16 amino acids. The CDR3, as DNA: TGTGCCAGCAGCTTGAAACCCGACAGGCCTCAAGAGACCCAGTACTTC. Amino acid sequence: CASSLKPDRPQETQYF.